This is a list of T cell receptor beta chains from one sample in a study of technical replicates of blood from a handful of donors. Method: immunoSEQ multiplex PCR; TCRdb's copy keeps in-frame clones and lacks some. Of roughly 100,000 clones in the sample, approximately 96% are singletons; the top ten hold 0.3% to 0.45%. Material: T cells isolated from PBMCs. The source of these receptors is a human donor in good health. Each CDR3 is given with its conserved first and last residue. D genes are given only for firm matches. Clone size is given for some rows only: seen once, a few or many times, or a class if the clone is expanded.

j_call v_call clone_size d_call cdr3_nt cdr3_aa
TRBJ2-1 TRBV9 - TRBD2 TGTGCCAGCAGCGTAGACCTAGCGGTCAATGAGCAGTTCTTC CASSVDLAVNEQFF
TRBJ1-2 TRBV13 - - TGTGCCAGCAGCTTAGGGGGGGGAGGGGCCAAACTCAGGAGCGGCTACACCTTC CASSLGGGGAKLRSGYTF
TRBJ2-2 TRBV5-1 - - TGCGCCAGCAGCTTGACGGCCGGGGAGCTGTTTTTT CASSLTAGELFF
TRBJ1-2 TRBV28 - - TGTGCCAGCAGTATCAGGGGCTATGGCTACACCTTC CASSIRGYGYTF
TRBJ2-1 TRBV27 - TRBD1 TGTGCCAGCAGTTTATTTAGGGGGCATGAGCAGTTCTTC CASSLFRGHEQFF
TRBJ2-2 TRBV5-1 - - TGCGCCAGCAGCTTTAGGGGACAGAACACCGGGGAGCTGTTTTTT CASSFRGQNTGELFF
TRBJ1-2 TRBV6-5 - - TGTGCCAGCAGTTACCTGGGGGGTGGCTACACCTTC CASSYLGGGYTF
TRBJ2-7 TRBV13 once - TGTGCCAGCAGCTCATACATTTCTACGGAAGGGACAAGTCTTCGCGAGCAGTACTTC CASSSYISTEGTSLREQYF
TRBJ2-5 TRBV15 - TRBD1 TGTGACTCGTCGGACAGGGATCAAGAGACCCAGTACTTC CDSSDRDQETQYF
TRBJ2-7 TRBV27 - - TGTGCCAGCAGTTTATCGCAGGAGGGGAAGCAGTACTTC CASSLSQEGKQYF
TRBJ1-1 TRBV6-5 - - TGTGCCAGCAGTTACTCGGGGTTAGGGGCTGAAGCTTTCTTT CASSYSGLGAEAFF
TRBJ1-3 TRBV30 - - TGTGCCTGGACTGAGGCGAGCTCTGGAAACACCATATATTTT CAWTEASSGNTIYF
TRBJ2-1 TRBV21-1 - - TGTGCCAGCAGCAAAGACGGGGCGGGAGGGCCGTGCAATGAGCAGTTCTTC CASSKDGAGGPCNEQFF
TRBJ1-5 TRBV19 - - TGTGCCAGTAGCCTTTCGGTCAGCAATCAGCCCCAGCATTTT CASSLSVSNQPQHF
TRBJ2-1 TRBV7-9 - - TGTGCCAGCAGCTTAAGTCCAGGTGGCGATGAGCAGTTCTTC CASSLSPGGDEQFF
TRBJ1-1 TRBV27 - TRBD1 TGTGCCAGCAGTCCTGGGACAGCTGAAGCTTTCTTT CASSPGTAEAFF
TRBJ2-4 TRBV28 - TRBD1 TGTGCCGGGAGAGGACAGGGGAGTATCATTCAGTACTTC CAGRGQGSIIQYF
TRBJ2-1 TRBV27 - TRBD2 TGTGCCAGCAGTTTAAGACTAGCGGAGGGCCCTGAGCAGTTCTTC CASSLRLAEGPEQFF
TRBJ2-7 TRBV5-1 once TRBD1 TGCGCCAGCAGCTTGGGCATGGGACAGGGGTTCGAGCAGTACTTC CASSLGMGQGFEQYF
TRBJ2-1 TRBV4-1 - TRBD2 TGCGCCAGCAGCCAAGGAAGGACTAGCGGGAGAGCCTACAATGAGCAGTTCTTC CASSQGRTSGRAYNEQFF
TRBJ1-1 TRBV5-1 - - TGCGCCAGCAGCTTGGGTTCGGGTAGCACTGAAGCTTTCTTT CASSLGSGSTEAFF
TRBJ2-7 TRBV25-1 once TRBD2 TGTGCCAGCAGTCCGTCCCCAGCGGGAAGCTACGAGCAGTACTTC CASSPSPAGSYEQYF
TRBJ2-6 TRBV30 - TRBD1 TGTGCCTGGAGGCAGACAGGGATGAGCAACGTCCTGACTTTC CAWRQTGMSNVLTF
TRBJ2-7 TRBV9 - TRBD1 TGTGCCAGCAGCGAGGGACAGTCCTACGAGCAGTACTTC CASSEGQSYEQYF
TRBJ1-5 TRBV28 once TRBD1 TGTGCCAGTGAGGACAGGGGTTATAGCAATCAGCCCCAGCATTTT CASEDRGYSNQPQHF
TRBJ2-5 TRBV27 - - TGTGCCAGCAGTCCCGCGACTGAAGAGACCCAGTACTTC CASSPATEETQYF
TRBJ2-4 TRBV29-1 - - TGCAGCGTTATAGCTCTAGCCAAAAACATTCAGTACTTC CSVIALAKNIQYF
TRBJ2-2 TRBV7-9 - TRBD2 TGTGCCAGCAGCTTAGGGGTAGCGGGAGTGACCGGGGAGCTGTTTTTT CASSLGVAGVTGELFF
TRBJ2-2 TRBV19 - - TGTGCCAGTAGTAGCGGGAAGAACACCGGGGAGCTGTTTTTT CASSSGKNTGELFF
TRBJ2-7 TRBV19 - TRBD2 TGTGCCAGTAGTTGGGGGGGGAGCTCCTACGAGCAGTACTTC CASSWGGSSYEQYF
TRBJ1-2 TRBV9 - TRBD1 TGTGCCAGCACAGGACAGGGATTCTATGGCTACACCTTC CASTGQGFYGYTF
TRBJ2-2 TRBV4-3 - - TGCGCCAGCAGCCCCCCGGGTCACCCGAACACCGGGGAGCTGTTTTTT CASSPPGHPNTGELFF
TRBJ2-1 TRBV7-9 - - TGTGCCAGCAGCGCCCGTCGCGATGAGCAGTTCTTC CASSARRDEQFF
TRBJ2-3 TRBV5-1 once TRBD2 TGCGCCAGCAGCTTGGCGGGAGCGGGAGTGAGTAAAGATACGCAGTATTTT CASSLAGAGVSKDTQYF